One and the same sample provided the 19 T cell receptor beta chains below, sequenced in a study of cytomegalovirus exposure and HLA in healthy donors. Primers included in the PCR were 60 Vbeta and 13 Jbeta primers. TCRdb's table, derived via immunoSEQ multiplex PCR, lists solely in-frame clones and lacks some. The table records about 150,000 clones, 50% to 75% of them present only once. Sequencing used PBMCs. These TCRs come from a woman in her thirties in good health and CMV-seropositive.

The chain combines TRBV5-1 with TRBJ2-1, with TRBD2 as a possible D gene (7 bases). The V end was cut by 4 bases, the J end by 8 bases, with 25 bases between. CDR3 length: 17 amino acids. Germline CDR1 is SGHRS and CDR2 is YFSETQ. The CDR3 region is CASSPVLGGGPAHEQFF. The CDR3 DNA sequence: TGCGCCAGCAGCCCGGTTCTGGGGGGGGGCCCTGCTCATGAGCAGTTCTTC. Using reference TRBV5-1 and TRBJ2-1 for the parts outside the CDR3, the full variable domain is KAGVTQTPRYLIKTRGQQVTLSCSPISGHRSVSWYQQTPGQGLQFLFEYFSETQRNKGNFPGRFSGRQFSNSRSEMNVSTLELGDSALYLCASSPVLGGGPAHEQFFGPGTRLTVL.

V and J are TRBV6-6 and TRBJ1-1; D is unclear. V lost 3 bases and J 11 bases, leaving 13 bases between the germline ends. The CDR3 has 12 residues. Looked up from germline, CDR1 is MNHNY and CDR2 is SVGAGI (reference sequence). The CDR3 protein is CASSYERIQAFF. The CDR3 DNA sequence: TGTGCCAGCAGTTATGAGCGGATCCAGGCTTTCTTT.

This clone was observed a single time. The chain has TRBV4-1 and TRBJ2-3; 7 nucleotides align to TRBD1. The CDR3 loop spans 19 amino acids. The trim removed 0 bases at V and 1 base at J, leaving 13 bases unmatched. The germline CDR1 and CDR2 sequences are MGHRA and YSYEKL. DNA of the CDR3: TGCGCCAGCAGCCAAGAATCAAGGGGGCGCCTATTTGGCACAGATACGCAGTATTTT. Amino acids: CASSQESRGRLFGTDTQYF.

This clone was counted a single time. The V call is TRBV11-2, the J call TRBJ1-2; weak D call: TRBD1 (6 bases). The ends were cut back, 3 bases at V and 2 bases at J, with 7 bases in the middle. Germline V gene sequence: CDR1 SGHAT, CDR2 FQNNGV. The CDR3 has 13 residues. The CDR3 protein is CASSLDRNYGYTF. As DNA, the CDR3 is TGTGCCAGCAGCTTGGACAGAAACTATGGCTACACCTTC.

This clone was recorded once. The J gene is TRBJ1-5, the V gene TRBV18; TRBD1 matches at 8 bases. The CDR3 runs 13 residues. Germline lookup yields CDR1 KGHSH and CDR2 LQKENI. With V trimmed by 5 bases and J by 7 bases, 4 bases remained unmatched. Here the CDR3 DNA reads TGTGCCAGCTCATCCGACAGGGGCCAGCCCCAGCATTTT. Residues: CASSSDRGQPQHF. The entire variable domain, with the rest obtained from reference TRBV18 and TRBJ1-5, is as follows: NAGVMQNPRHLVRRRGQEARLRCSPMKGHSHVYWYRQLPEEGLKFMVYLQKENIIDESGMPKERFSAEFPKEGPSILRIQQVVRGDSAAYFCASSSDRGQPQHFGDGTRLSIL.

The chain uses TRBV11-2 and TRBJ1-1; no reliable D call. V lost 0 bases and J lost 1, with 9 bases in between. This CDR3 is built from 15 residues. Germline V gives CDR1 SGHAT, CDR2 FQNNGV. CDR3 sequence (DNA): TGTGCCAGCAGCTTAGATCACAGACAGAACACTGAAGCTTTCTTT. Encoded protein: CASSLDHRQNTEAFF. Variable domain in full (rest from reference TRBV11-2 and TRBJ1-1): EAGVAQSPRYKIIEKRQSVAFWCNPISGHATLYWYQQILGQGPKLLIQFQNNGVVDDSQLPKDRFSAERLKGVDSTLKIQPAKLEDSAVYLCASSLDHRQNTEAFFGQGTRLTVV.

V is TRBV6-1 and J is TRBJ1-2; 7 positions match TRBD1. Trimming removed 11 bases from V and 3 bases from J; junction bases left unmatched: 15. This CDR3 spans 15 amino acids. CDR1 and CDR2 (germline): MNHNS, SASEGT. The CDR3 protein is CAVAPSGDSYYGYTF. CDR3 nucleotides: TGTGCCGTGGCCCCGAGTGGGGACAGTTACTATGGCTACACCTTC.

Remarks on this clone: The germline gene is not matched at one end of the junction; a read error may be the cause. The J gene is TRBJ2-2, the V gene TRBV9, with a weak D call TRBD2 (5 bases). The CDR3 has 14 residues. Germline V gene sequence: CDR1 SGDLS, CDR2 YYNGEE. In DNA form, the CDR3 reads TGTGCCAGCAGCGTAGGAGGGAACGCCGGGGAGCTGTTTTTT. Translation: CASSVGGNAGELFF.

This rearrangement joins TRBV4-1 to TRBJ2-2; 9 bases map to TRBD2. With 3 bases clipped from V and 6 bases from J, the junction kept 14 bases outside the gene matches. The CDR3 has 18 residues. CDR1 and CDR2 from the germline V gene are MGHRA and YSYEKL. In DNA form, the CDR3 reads TGCGCCAGCAGCCATCCCGTGAGCGGGGGGCGAGATCCCGGGGAGCTGTTTTTT. This sequence encodes CASSHPVSGGRDPGELFF.

Comment on this clone: The junction departs from germline at one end; a sequencing error may be responsible. Different DNA sequences within this sample yield the same CDR3. V and J are TRBV2 and TRBJ1-1, with unresolved D. This CDR3 is 13 amino acids long. Germline CDR1 SNHLY, CDR2 FYNNEI. The CDR3 DNA is TGTGCCAGCAGTTTGACTAGGAACACTGAGGCTTTCTTT. As protein: CASSLTRNTEAFF.

As DNA, the CDR3 is TGTGCCAGCAGCTTAGACGGGGAGACCCAGTACTTC. This translates into CASSLDGETQYF. The genes are TRBV7-6 and TRBJ2-5; no clear D gene. The CDR3 has 12 amino acids. CDR1 is SGHVS, CDR2 FNYEAQ, per germline. V dropped 1 base and J dropped 5 bases, with 5 bases sitting between them.

V and J are TRBV5-1 and TRBJ2-2; D is uncertain. V was shortened by 1 base and J by 7 bases, with 11 bases between the two germline ends. The CDR3 length is 14 residues. CDR1 and CDR2 from the germline V gene are SGHRS and YFSETQ. CDR3 amino acids: CASSLYGSGGELFF. In DNA, the CDR3 is TGCGCCAGCAGCTTGTACGGGTCTGGCGGGGAGCTGTTTTTT.

V gene TRBV7-3 combines with J gene TRBJ1-1, with a weak D call TRBD1 (5 bases). This CDR3 comprises 13 residues. V was trimmed by 2 bases and J by 6 bases, leaving 10 bases between them. CDR1 and CDR2 (germline): SGHTA, FQGTGA. The CDR3 nucleotides are TGTGCCAGCAGCTTAGGGTGGGGCTCTGAAGCTTTCTTT. Amino acids: CASSLGWGSEAFF.

The V gene is TRBV6-1, the J gene TRBJ1-1; TRBD1 aligns across 7 bases. Germline V CDR1 and CDR2: MNHNS, SASEGT. After removal of 4 bases from V and 2 bases from J, the junction contained 13 bases not matched to a gene. The CDR3 has 17 residues. The CDR3 loop reads CASSARAGTARNTEAFF. As DNA, the CDR3 is TGTGCCAGCAGTGCCCGGGCCGGGACAGCAAGAAACACTGAAGCTTTCTTT.

The sample holds a few counts of this clone. The V call is TRBV30, the J call TRBJ2-7, with D possibly matching TRBD2 (6 bases). From germline, CDR1 is GTSNPN and CDR2 SVGIG (reference sequence). CDR3 length equals 16 residues. V was shortened by 0 bases and J by 0 bases, with 15 bases between the two germline ends. Here the CDR3 DNA reads TGTGCCTGGAGTGTGAAAGGGGCGGGAAGCTCCTACGAGCAGTACTTC. It specifies CAWSVKGAGSSYEQYF.

The V and J genes are TRBV6-1 and TRBJ2-7; 8 nucleotides line up with TRBD1. There are 15 residues in the CDR3. Germline assignment: CDR1 MNHNS and CDR2 SASEGT. V gave up 3 bases and J gave up 4 bases; unmatched junction bases: 8. The CDR3 bases are TGTGCCAGCAGTGAGTTGGAGACAGGGGTATACGAGCAGTACTTC. Its translation: CASSELETGVYEQYF.

V usage is TRBV5-1 and J usage is TRBJ1-2, with 8 positions matching TRBD1. V trimming: 0 bases; J trimming: 3 bases; junction bases outside the gene matches: 7. Germline V lookup: CDR1 SGHRS, CDR2 YFSETQ. This CDR3 has 16 amino acids. The CDR3 protein is CASSLGLPTGDYGYTF. As DNA, the CDR3 is TGCGCCAGCAGCTTGGGACTACCGACAGGGGACTATGGCTACACCTTC.

The gene calls are TRBV5-1 and TRBJ1-5; a weak D match, TRBD1 (6 bases). The V gene lost 0 bases and the J gene lost 7 bases, with 11 bases spanning the gap. Looked up from germline, CDR1 is SGHRS and CDR2 is YFSETQ. The CDR3 runs to 14 residues. The CDR3 sequence is CASSLEHQGQPQHF. CDR3 in DNA: TGCGCCAGCAGCTTGGAACACCAGGGGCAGCCCCAGCATTTT.

This clone was recorded once. V usage is TRBV7-2 and J usage is TRBJ2-1; maybe TRBD2 (6 bases). The CDR3 loop spans 15 amino acids. V lost 1 base and J 6 bases, leaving 13 bases between the germline ends. Germline CDR1 is SGHTA and CDR2 is FQGNSA. The CDR3 bases are TGTGCCAGCAGCTTAGTTAGCGGAGTTCTCAATGAGCAGTTCTTC. Translation: CASSLVSGVLNEQFF.